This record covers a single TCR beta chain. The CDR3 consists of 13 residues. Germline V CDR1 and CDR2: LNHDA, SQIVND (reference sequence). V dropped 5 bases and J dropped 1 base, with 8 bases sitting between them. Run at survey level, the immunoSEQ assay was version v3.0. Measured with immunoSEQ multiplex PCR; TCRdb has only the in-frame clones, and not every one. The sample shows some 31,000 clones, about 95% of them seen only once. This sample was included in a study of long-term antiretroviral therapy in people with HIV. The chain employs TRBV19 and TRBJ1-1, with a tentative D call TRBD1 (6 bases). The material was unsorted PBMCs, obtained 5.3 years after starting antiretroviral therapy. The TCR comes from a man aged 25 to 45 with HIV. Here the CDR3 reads CASSWTENTEAFF. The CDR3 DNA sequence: TGTGCCAGTAGTTGGACAGAGAACACTGAAGCTTTCTTT. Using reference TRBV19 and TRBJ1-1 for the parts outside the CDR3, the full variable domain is DGGITQSPKYLFRKEGQNVTLSCEQNLNHDAMYWYRQDPGQGLRLIYYSQIVNDFQKGDIAEGYSVSREKKESFPLTVTSAQKNPTAFYLCASSWTENTEAFFGQGTRLTVV.